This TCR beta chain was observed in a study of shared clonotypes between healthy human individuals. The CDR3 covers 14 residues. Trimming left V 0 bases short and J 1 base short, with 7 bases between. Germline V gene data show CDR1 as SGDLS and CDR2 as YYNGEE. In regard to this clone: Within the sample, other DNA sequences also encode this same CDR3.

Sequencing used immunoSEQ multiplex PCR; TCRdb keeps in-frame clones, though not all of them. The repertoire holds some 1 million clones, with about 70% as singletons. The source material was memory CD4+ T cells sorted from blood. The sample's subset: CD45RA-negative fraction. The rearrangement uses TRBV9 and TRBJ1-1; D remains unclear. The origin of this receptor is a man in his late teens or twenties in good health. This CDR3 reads CASSVGVGNTEAFF. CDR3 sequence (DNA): TGTGCCAGCAGCGTAGGGGTTGGGAACACTGAAGCTTTCTTT.